This T cell receptor (beta chain) stems from a study of cytomegalovirus exposure and HLA in healthy donors. PCR amplification relied on 60 Vbeta primers (plus 13 Jbeta primers). Clones were read by immunoSEQ multiplex PCR, and TCRdb kept only the in-frame ones, dropping some. This repertoire shows tens of thousands of clones, 73% found once; its top ten account for roughly 3%. This clone was counted between two and nine times. Its specificity is not known. General study results and limits: Later analysis showed TCR association rates varying by HLA locus, highest for DRB1 and lowest for HLA-C.

The sequence derives from a man aged 18 to 29 in good health and CMV-seronegative. Sequencing used PBMCs.

CDR3 bases: TGTGCCAGCAGCCATGCGGGAGTTGGTTACGAGCAGTACTTC. It encodes CASSHAGVGYEQYF. This chain uses TRBV4-2 with TRBJ2-7; 7 positions match TRBD2. The ends lost 3 bases at V and 4 bases at J; junction bases unmatched: 6. CDR3 length: 14 amino acids. Germline V gene data show CDR1 as LGHNA and CDR2 as YNFKEQ.